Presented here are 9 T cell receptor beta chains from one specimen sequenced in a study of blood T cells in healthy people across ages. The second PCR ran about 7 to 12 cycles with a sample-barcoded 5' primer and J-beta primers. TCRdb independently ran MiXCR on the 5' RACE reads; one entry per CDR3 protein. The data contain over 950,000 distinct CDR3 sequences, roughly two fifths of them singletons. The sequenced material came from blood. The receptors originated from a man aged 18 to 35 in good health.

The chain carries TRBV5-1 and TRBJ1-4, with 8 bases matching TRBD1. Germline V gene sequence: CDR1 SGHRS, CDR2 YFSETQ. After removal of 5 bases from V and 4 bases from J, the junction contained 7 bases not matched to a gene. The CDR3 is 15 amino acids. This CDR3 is CASSTGGDLNEKLFF. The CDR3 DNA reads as TGCGCCAGCAGTACAGGGGGGGACCTTAATGAAAAACTGTTTTTT.

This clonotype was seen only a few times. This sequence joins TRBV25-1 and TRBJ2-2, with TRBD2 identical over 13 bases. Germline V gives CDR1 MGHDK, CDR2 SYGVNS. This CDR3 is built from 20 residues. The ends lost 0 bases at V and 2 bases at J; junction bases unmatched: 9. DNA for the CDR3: TGTGCCAGCAGTGAATATAAGACTAGCGGGGGGCAGATTAACACCGGGGAGCTGTTTTTT. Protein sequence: CASSEYKTSGGQINTGELFF.

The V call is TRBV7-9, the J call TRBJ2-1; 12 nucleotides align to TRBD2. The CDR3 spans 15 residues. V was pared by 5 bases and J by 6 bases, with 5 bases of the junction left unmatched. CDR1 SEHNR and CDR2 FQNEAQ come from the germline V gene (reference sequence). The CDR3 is CASSRGLAGLNEQFF. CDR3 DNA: TGTGCCAGCAGCCGAGGACTAGCGGGGCTCAATGAGCAGTTCTTC.

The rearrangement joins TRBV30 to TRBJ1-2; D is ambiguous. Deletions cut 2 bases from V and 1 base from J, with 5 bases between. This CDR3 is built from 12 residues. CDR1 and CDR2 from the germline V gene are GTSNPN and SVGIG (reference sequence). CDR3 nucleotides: TGTGCCTGGAGTACAGTTAACTATGGCTACACCTTC. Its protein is CAWSTVNYGYTF.

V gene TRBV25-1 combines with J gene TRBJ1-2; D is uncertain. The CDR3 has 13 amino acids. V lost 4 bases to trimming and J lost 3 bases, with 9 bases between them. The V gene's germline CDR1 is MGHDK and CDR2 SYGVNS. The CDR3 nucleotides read TGTGCCAGCAGTGCCCATGCGGACTATGGCTACACCTTC. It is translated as CASSAHADYGYTF.

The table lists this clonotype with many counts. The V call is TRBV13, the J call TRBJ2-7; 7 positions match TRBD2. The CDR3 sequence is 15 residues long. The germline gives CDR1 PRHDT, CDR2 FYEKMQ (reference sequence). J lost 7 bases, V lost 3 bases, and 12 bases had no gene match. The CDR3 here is CASSFPGGGYNEQYF. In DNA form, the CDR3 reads TGTGCCAGCAGCTTCCCGGGGGGTGGGTACAATGAGCAGTACTTC.

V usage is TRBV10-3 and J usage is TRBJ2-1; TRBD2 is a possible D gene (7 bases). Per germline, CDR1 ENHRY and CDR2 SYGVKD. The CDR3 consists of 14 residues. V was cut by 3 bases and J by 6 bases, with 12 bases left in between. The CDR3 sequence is CAISDRGASNEQFF. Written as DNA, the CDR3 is TGTGCCATCAGTGATCGGGGGGCAAGCAATGAGCAGTTCTTC.

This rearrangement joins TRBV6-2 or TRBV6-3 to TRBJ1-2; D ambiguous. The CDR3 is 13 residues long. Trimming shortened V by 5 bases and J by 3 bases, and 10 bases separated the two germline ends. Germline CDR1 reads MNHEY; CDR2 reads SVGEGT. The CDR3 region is CASSPYVDYGYTF. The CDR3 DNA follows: TGTGCCAGCAGTCCCTACGTAGACTATGGCTACACCTTC.

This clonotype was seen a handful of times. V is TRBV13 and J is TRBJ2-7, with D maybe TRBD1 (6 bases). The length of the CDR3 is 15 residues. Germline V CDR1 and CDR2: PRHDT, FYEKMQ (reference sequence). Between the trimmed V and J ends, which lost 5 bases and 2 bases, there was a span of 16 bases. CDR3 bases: TGTGCCAGCAGCACCAGCCAGGGGATCCCCTACGAGCAGTACTTC. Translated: CASSTSQGIPYEQYF.